This T cell receptor beta chain is drawn from a study of T cells after yellow fever vaccination. Study-level points and caveats: Contaminating bulk clonotypes could be abundant in FACS-sorted repertoires.

Germline V CDR1 and CDR2: SGHRS, YFSETQ. Trimming took off 0 bases at V and 14 bases at J, with 18 bases between the two ends. This CDR3 has 15 residues. This clonotype occurred a few times. Its antigen remains unknown. TCRdb called the 5' RACE reads again in MiXCR, with one record for every CDR3 protein. The data show more than 350,000 distinct CDR3 sequences, about 9.9% seen once. The sequences come from PBMCs, collected on the day of the first yellow fever vaccination. The clonotype originates from a man younger than 30 who received the YFV17D yellow fever vaccine. The gene calls are TRBV5-1 and TRBJ1-6; D may be TRBD1 (6 bases). CDR3 DNA: TGCGCCAGCAGCTTGGGGGTCGGACAGTACGAGACCCTCCACTTT. It specifies CASSLGVGQYETLHF.